One and the same sample provided the 22 T cell receptor beta chains below, sequenced in a study of beta chain features in type 1 diabetes. General study points: All four CD4+ subsets of Type 1 diabetes patients contained TCRB CDR3s that were moderately but significantly shorter.

The authors reverse transcribed all of the isolated RNA, so sequencing captured expressed TCRB transcripts. Clones were sequenced by immunoSEQ multiplex PCR, and TCRdb holds only the in-frame ones, with some missing. The sample carries 100,000 to 150,000 clones, 16% recorded once. Their antigens are not known. The source material was central memory CD4+ T cells from blood. Receptors were obtained from a young man with type 1 diabetes.

The chain uses TRBV20-1 and TRBJ2-5; possibly TRBD1 for D (6 bases). Germline CDR1 and CDR2: DFQATT and SNEGSKA (reference sequence). The CDR3 has 11 amino acids. Trimming removed 5 bases at V and 5 bases at J, with 9 bases between. CDR3 sequence reads: CSAPTGETQYF. The CDR3 DNA sequence: TGCAGTGCTCCTACAGGGGAGACCCAGTACTTC.

V is TRBV9 and J is TRBJ2-5; D call uncertain. The J call may be faulty, since TRBJ2-7 better matches the DNA end. This CDR3 has 14 amino acids. Germline lookup yields CDR1 SGDLS and CDR2 YYNGEE. The CDR3 reads CASSVDQARDEQYF. The CDR3 region has the DNA TGTGCCAGCAGCGTAGATCAGGCTCGGGACGAGCAGTACTTC.

This clone has just a few counts. The chain has TRBV7-9 and TRBJ2-5, with D hard to call. V lost 6 bases and J 2 bases, leaving 13 bases between the germline ends. Per germline, CDR1 SEHNR and CDR2 FQNEAQ (reference sequence). The CDR3 is 14 amino acids. In DNA, the CDR3 is TGTGCCAGCAGTTACCACACCGAACAAGAGACCCAGTACTTC. As protein: CASSYHTEQETQYF.

A few counts support this clone. The genes are TRBV7-3 and TRBJ2-1, with D perhaps given as TRBD1 or TRBD2 (5 bases each). The germline V gene encodes CDR1 SGHTA and CDR2 FQGTGA. Trimming left V 2 bases short and J 6 bases short, with 11 bases between. CDR3 length equals 14 residues. The CDR3 bases are TGTGCCAGCAGCTTAGCAGGGACCCCCAATGAGCAGTTCTTC. Translating it yields CASSLAGTPNEQFF. The full variable domain, completed using reference TRBV7-3 and TRBJ2-1, is GAGVSQTPSNKVTEKGKYVELRCDPISGHTALYWYRQSLGQGPEFLIYFQGTGAADDSGLPNDRFFAVRPEGSVSTLKIQRTERGDSAVYLCASSLAGTPNEQFFGPGTRLTVL.

This clone was observed a handful of times. The J gene is TRBJ2-7, the V gene TRBV11-3, with D possibly TRBD1 on 6 matching bases. This CDR3 spans 16 amino acids. Trimming removed 5 bases from V and 0 bases from J, with 17 bases in between. The V gene's germline CDR1 is SGHNT and CDR2 YENEEA. CDR3 sequence: CASSGHRTGTSYEQYF. Written as DNA, the CDR3 is TGTGCCAGCAGCGGACACCGCACAGGGACCTCCTACGAGCAGTACTTC.

This clone was found a few times. The chain employs TRBV28 and TRBJ1-5; 8 bases are shared with TRBD1. Per germline, CDR1 MDHEN and CDR2 SYDVKM. The CDR3 extends over 15 amino acids. V was clipped by 2 bases and J by 5 bases; unmatched bases: 5. CDR3 protein: CASSLQGASHQPQHF. In DNA form, the CDR3 reads TGTGCCAGCAGTTTACAGGGGGCTTCACATCAGCCCCAGCATTTT.

With respect to this clone: A much larger clone sits a single nucleotide away, making a read error possible. Other DNA sequences of this sample code for an identical CDR3. The V call is TRBV7-9, the J call TRBJ2-5; no reliable D call. Germline V lookup: CDR1 SEHNR, CDR2 FQNEAQ (reference sequence). The CDR3 is 14 residues long. V lost 4 bases and J lost 5, with 14 bases in between. DNA for the CDR3: TGTGCCAGCAGCTCTCCGGCAGTGCAGGAGACCCAGTACTTC. It translates to CASSSPAVQETQYF.

CDR3 in amino acids: CASSLFQSTDTQYF. The CDR3 DNA reads as TGTGCCAGCAGTTTATTCCAGTCCACAGATACGCAGTATTTT. The rearrangement uses TRBV27 and TRBJ2-3; D call uncertain. CDR3 length: 14 amino acids. Germline values: CDR1 MNHEY, CDR2 SMNVEV (reference sequence). The germline V and J ends were trimmed by 1 base and 2 bases, with 7 bases remaining between them.

This clone was counted between two and nine times. The J gene is TRBJ2-2, the V gene TRBV18, with D possibly TRBD2 on 5 matching bases. V was clipped by 2 bases and J by 6 bases, with 7 bases between them. The CDR3 has 13 residues. Germline loops: CDR1 KGHSH, CDR2 LQKENI. CDR3: CASSPIGAGELFF. The CDR3 DNA reads as TGTGCCAGCTCACCAATCGGGGCCGGGGAGCTGTTTTTT.

This clone was observed a handful of times. The chain is built from TRBV13 and TRBJ2-3; D is unclear. Germline-derived CDR1 and CDR2 are PRHDT and FYEKMQ (reference sequence). The CDR3 is 12 residues long. V lost 5 bases to trimming and J lost 5 bases, with 8 bases between them. The CDR3 DNA reads TGTGCCAGCAGCCACGGAAGAGATACGCAGTATTTT. This gives the protein CASSHGRDTQYF.

The rearrangement uses TRBV18 and TRBJ2-1, with 7 bases that match TRBD2. Germline V gives CDR1 KGHSH, CDR2 LQKENI. The CDR3 contains 18 residues. The ends lost 2 bases at V and 0 bases at J; junction bases unmatched: 10. The CDR3 is CASSPVRRGEGSYNEQFF. As DNA, the CDR3 is TGTGCCAGCTCACCAGTTAGACGCGGGGAGGGCTCCTACAATGAGCAGTTCTTC. Full variable domain (missing parts from reference TRBV18 and TRBJ2-1): NAGVMQNPRHLVRRRGQEARLRCSPMKGHSHVYWYRQLPEEGLKFMVYLQKENIIDESGMPKERFSAEFPKEGPSILRIQQVVRGDSAAYFCASSPVRRGEGSYNEQFFGPGTRLTVL.

This clone was recorded a few times. The gene calls are TRBV6-5 and TRBJ2-7; 7 bases agree with TRBD1. The CDR3 covers 13 residues. J lost 10 bases, V lost 7 bases, and 13 bases had no gene match. The germline CDR1 and CDR2 sequences are MNHEY and SVGAGI. The CDR3 protein is CASTPDRRTYQYF. The CDR3, as DNA: TGTGCCAGCACCCCGGACAGGAGGACCTACCAGTACTTC.

This rearrangement joins TRBV6-1 to TRBJ2-3; 7 bases map to TRBD2. Germline CDR1 reads MNHNS; CDR2 reads SASEGT. With 8 bases clipped from V and 0 bases from J, the junction kept 5 bases outside the gene matches. The CDR3 sequence is 14 residues long. The chain's CDR3 is CASASGTSTDTQYF. CDR3 nucleotides: TGTGCCAGCGCCAGCGGGACTAGCACAGATACGCAGTATTTT.

There are a few counts of this clone. The chain is built from TRBV28 and TRBJ1-2; 10 bases agree with TRBD1. Germline V gives CDR1 MDHEN, CDR2 SYDVKM. This CDR3 region has 13 residues. The ends lost 6 bases at V and 7 bases at J; junction bases unmatched: 5. As DNA, the CDR3 is TGTGCCAGCAGCCGACAGGGGGCGGCTGGCTACACCTTC. Its protein product is CASSRQGAAGYTF.

The genes are TRBV6-5 and TRBJ1-5, with TRBD1 matching 9 bases. This CDR3 has 13 residues. The V segment lost 6 bases and the J segment 7 bases; nucleotides outside the gene matches: 4. Germline V gene data show CDR1 as MNHEY and CDR2 as SVGAGI. CDR3 sequence reads: CASSQTGGQPQHF. The CDR3 nucleotides are TGTGCCAGCAGCCAGACAGGGGGGCAGCCCCAGCATTTT.

The CDR3 region has the DNA TGTGCCAGCTCACCACCCGGGACAAACTACGAGCAGTACTTC. Its protein product is CASSPPGTNYEQYF. The chain links TRBV18 to TRBJ2-7; possible D gene TRBD1, 6 bases. CDR1 is KGHSH and CDR2 is LQKENI in the germline V gene. CDR3 length: 14 amino acids. V lost 0 bases, J lost 3 bases, and 9 bases lay in between.

The V and J genes are TRBV30 and TRBJ1-1, with a weak D call TRBD1 (5 bases). The germline CDR1 and CDR2 sequences are GTSNPN and SVGIG (reference sequence). V was clipped by 4 bases and J by 4 bases, with 16 bases between them. The CDR3 totals 14 residues. The CDR3 DNA sequence: TGTGCCTGGATTTTTACCCAGGGAGCCACTGAAGCTTTCTTT. Its protein is CAWIFTQGATEAFF.

This clone has more than one count but fewer than ten. The V and J genes are TRBV6-5 and TRBJ2-7; D is perhaps TRBD1 (6 bases). CDR3 length: 14 residues. Per the germline V gene, CDR1 is MNHEY and CDR2 is SVGAGI. The V gene lost 2 bases and the J gene lost 3 bases, with 11 bases spanning the gap. The CDR3 sequence: CASSYHEQGYEQYF. Written as DNA, the CDR3 is TGTGCCAGCAGTTACCATGAACAGGGCTACGAGCAGTACTTC.

The chain recombines TRBV6-5 with TRBJ1-6; D not resolved. Germline V lookup: CDR1 MNHEY, CDR2 SVGAGI. CDR3 length equals 14 residues. Trimming shortened V by 0 bases and J by 13 bases, and 13 bases separated the two germline ends. CDR3 in DNA: TGTGCCAGCAGTTACTCCAGGCAGATTCGGCCCCTCCACTTT. Translated, it gives CASSYSRQIRPLHF.

V is TRBV7-6 and J is TRBJ1-1; D uncertain. This CDR3 has 13 amino acids. V lost 4 bases to trimming and J lost 1 base, with 7 bases between them. CDR1 is SGHVS and CDR2 is FNYEAQ in the germline V gene. The CDR3 DNA reads as TGTGCCAGCAGCTCCGGACGGAACACTGAAGCTTTCTTT. Amino acids: CASSSGRNTEAFF. The full variable domain, its missing parts supplied by reference TRBV7-6 and TRBJ1-1, is GAGVSQSPRYKVTKRGQDVALRCDPISGHVSLYWYRQALGQGPEFLTYFNYEAQQDKSGLPNDRFSAERPEGSISTLTIQRTEQRDSAMYRCASSSGRNTEAFFGQGTRLTVV.

The chain employs TRBV9 and TRBJ2-3, with D perhaps given as TRBD1 or TRBD2 (5 bases each). CDR3 length: 16 amino acids. Germline V gene sequence: CDR1 SGDLS, CDR2 YYNGEE. Trimming left V 1 base short and J 6 bases short, with 18 bases between. The CDR3 sequence is CASSVPLLGAADTQYF. The CDR3 nucleotides read TGTGCCAGCAGCGTACCCCTCCTCGGGGCCGCGGATACGCAGTATTTT.

This clone was picked up a small number of times. The chain couples TRBV7-9 to TRBJ1-6; possibly TRBD1 for D (5 bases). V lost 2 bases to trimming and J lost 5 bases, with 16 bases between them. CDR1 and CDR2 from the germline V gene are SEHNR and FQNEAQ (reference sequence). The CDR3 is made up of 17 amino acids. CDR3 amino acids: CASSLPTAYGNNSPLHF. CDR3 coding DNA: TGTGCCAGCAGCTTACCGACAGCATATGGGAATAATTCACCCCTCCACTTT.